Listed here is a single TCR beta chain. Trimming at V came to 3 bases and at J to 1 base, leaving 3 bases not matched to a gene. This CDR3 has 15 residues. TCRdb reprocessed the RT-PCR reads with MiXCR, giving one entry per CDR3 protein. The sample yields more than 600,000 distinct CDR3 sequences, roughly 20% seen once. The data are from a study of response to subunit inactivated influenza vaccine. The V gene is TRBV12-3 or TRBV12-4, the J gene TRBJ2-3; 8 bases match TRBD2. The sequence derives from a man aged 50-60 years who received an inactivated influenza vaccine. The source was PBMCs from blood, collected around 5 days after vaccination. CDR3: CASSLWRGGTDTQYF. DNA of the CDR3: TGTGCCAGCAGTTTGTGGCGGGGGGGCACAGATACGCAGTATTTT.